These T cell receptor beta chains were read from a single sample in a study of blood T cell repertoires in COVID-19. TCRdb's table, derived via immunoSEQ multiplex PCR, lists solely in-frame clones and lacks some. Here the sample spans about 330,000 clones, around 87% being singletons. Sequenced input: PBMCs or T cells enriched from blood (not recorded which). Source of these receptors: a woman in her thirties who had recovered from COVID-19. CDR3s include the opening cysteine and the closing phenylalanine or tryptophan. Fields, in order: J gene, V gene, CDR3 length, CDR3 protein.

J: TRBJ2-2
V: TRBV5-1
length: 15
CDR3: CASSLAQFNTGELFF

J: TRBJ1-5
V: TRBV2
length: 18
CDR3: CASSEKYGTVYSNQPQHF

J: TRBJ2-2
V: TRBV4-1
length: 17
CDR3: CASSQVPGQMNTGELFF

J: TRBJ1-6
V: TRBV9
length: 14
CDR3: CASSRGQLNSPLHF

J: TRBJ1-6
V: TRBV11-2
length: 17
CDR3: CASSLPPRPAYNSPLHF

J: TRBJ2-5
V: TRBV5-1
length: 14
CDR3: CASSFRRVGETQYF

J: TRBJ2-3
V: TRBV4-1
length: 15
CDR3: CASSQIAGVTDTQYF

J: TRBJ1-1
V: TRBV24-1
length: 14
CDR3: CATSDLTESRGAFF

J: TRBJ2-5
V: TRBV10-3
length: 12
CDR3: CAISDREETQYF

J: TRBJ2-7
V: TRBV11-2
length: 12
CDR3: CASSFGRGEQYF

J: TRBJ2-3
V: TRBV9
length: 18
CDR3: CASSVELAGALGTDTQYF

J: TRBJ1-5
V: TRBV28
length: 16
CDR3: CASSFRQGGSNQPQHF

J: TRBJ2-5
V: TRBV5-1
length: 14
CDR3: CASSLRSLQETQYF

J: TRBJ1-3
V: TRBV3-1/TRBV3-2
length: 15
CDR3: CASSHGSRSGNTIYF

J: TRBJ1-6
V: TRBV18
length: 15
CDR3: CASSPPTGDNSPLHF

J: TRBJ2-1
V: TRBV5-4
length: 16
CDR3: CASSFGLAGGNNEQFF

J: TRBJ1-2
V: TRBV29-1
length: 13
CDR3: CSVEGLTNYGYTF

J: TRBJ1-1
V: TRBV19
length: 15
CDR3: CASSTGFTGGTEAFF

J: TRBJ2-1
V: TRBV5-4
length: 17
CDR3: CASSLGSGQGASNEQFF

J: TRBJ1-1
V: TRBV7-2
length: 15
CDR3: CASSDSPVYGTEAFF

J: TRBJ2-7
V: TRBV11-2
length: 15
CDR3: CASSHGSGVSYEQYF

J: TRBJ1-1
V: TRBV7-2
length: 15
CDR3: CASSLFAGLGTEAFF

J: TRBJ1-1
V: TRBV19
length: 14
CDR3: CASSIQGLNTEAFF

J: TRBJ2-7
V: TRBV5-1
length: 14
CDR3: CASRASGLLYEQYF

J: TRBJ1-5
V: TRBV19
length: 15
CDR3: CASSMGTGGNQPQHF

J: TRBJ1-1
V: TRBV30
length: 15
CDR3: CAWRAMGGGGSEAFF

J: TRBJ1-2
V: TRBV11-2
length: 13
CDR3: CASSPDRDYGYTF

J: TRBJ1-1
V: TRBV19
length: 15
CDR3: CASTRDSAGVTEAFF

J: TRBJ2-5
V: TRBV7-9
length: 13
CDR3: CASWGRREETQYF

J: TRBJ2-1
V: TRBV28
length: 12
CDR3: CASSLTDGGEFF

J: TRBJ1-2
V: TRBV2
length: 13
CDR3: CASPIGGSYGYTF

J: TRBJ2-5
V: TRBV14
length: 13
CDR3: CASSQVVRAPQYF

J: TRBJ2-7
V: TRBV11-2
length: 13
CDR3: CASSPREGSEQYF

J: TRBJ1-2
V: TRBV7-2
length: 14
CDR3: CASSFGTGNYGYTF

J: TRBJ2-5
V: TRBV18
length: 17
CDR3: CASSLRAGLAGAETQYF

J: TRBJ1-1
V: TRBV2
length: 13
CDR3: CASSDEAPTEAFF

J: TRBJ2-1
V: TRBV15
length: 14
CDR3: CATSPHAGGNEQFF

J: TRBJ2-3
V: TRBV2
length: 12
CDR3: CASAGEGGGQYF

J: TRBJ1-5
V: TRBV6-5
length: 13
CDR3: CASSSRGYQPQHF

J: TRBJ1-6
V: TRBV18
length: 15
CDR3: CASSSTQGTNSPLHF

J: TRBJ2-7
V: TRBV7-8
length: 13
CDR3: CASSLTGRGEQYF

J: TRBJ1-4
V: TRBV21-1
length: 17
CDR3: CASSRGGPVATNEKLFF

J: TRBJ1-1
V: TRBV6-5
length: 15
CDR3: CASSYSGNLNTEAFF

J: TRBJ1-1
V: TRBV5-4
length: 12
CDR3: CASSLLGTEAFF

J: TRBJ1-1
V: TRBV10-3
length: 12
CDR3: CASRQADTEAFF

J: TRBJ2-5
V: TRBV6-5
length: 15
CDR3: CASSRPGGVQETQYF

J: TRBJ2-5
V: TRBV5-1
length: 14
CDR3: CASSYGQGEETQYF

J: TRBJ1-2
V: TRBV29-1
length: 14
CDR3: CSVAPKTGVYGYTF

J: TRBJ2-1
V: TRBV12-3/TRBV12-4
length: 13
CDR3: CASSLGQYNEQFF

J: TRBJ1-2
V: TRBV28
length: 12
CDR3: CASSYGNYGYTF

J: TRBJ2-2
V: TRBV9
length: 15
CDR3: CASHKGAFSTGELFF

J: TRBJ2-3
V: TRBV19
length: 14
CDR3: CASQGLANADTQYF

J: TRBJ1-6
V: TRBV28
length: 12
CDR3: CAGQAYNSPLHF